This T cell receptor (beta chain) stems from a study of cytomegalovirus exposure and HLA in healthy donors. About the research overall: Earlier work reported 100 million or so unique TCR beta sequences from some 180 million T cells. Early on, a data release was issued that held some 91 million unique TCRs from HLA-typed donors. Study-level results: In a later analysis, CMV-associated beta chains were mostly HLA-associated, it appeared.

V trimming: 5 bases; J trimming: 1 base; junction bases outside the gene matches: 6. Germline CDR1 is SGHRS and CDR2 is YFSETQ. The CDR3 has 16 amino acids. A multiplex PCR was run with 60 Vbeta primers and 13 Jbeta primers. Assay used: immunoSEQ multiplex PCR; TCRdb lists only in-frame clones, some missing. The sample includes 200,000 to 300,000 clones, about 85% of them seen just once. Remarks on this clone: Its target is not known.

The gene calls are TRBV5-1 and TRBJ2-3; the match to TRBD2 covers 11 bases. This sequence originates from a girl aged 2 to 9 in good health and CMV-seronegative. The sample was PBMCs. This chain's CDR3 is CASRGAGLAGTDTQYF. As DNA, the CDR3 is TGCGCCAGCAGAGGGGCGGGACTAGCGGGCACAGATACGCAGTATTTT. The whole variable domain, remainder taken from reference TRBV5-1 and TRBJ2-3, is KAGVTQTPRYLIKTRGQQVTLSCSPISGHRSVSWYQQTPGQGLQFLFEYFSETQRNKGNFPGRFSGRQFSNSRSEMNVSTLELGDSALYLCASRGAGLAGTDTQYFGPGTRLTVL.